This entry describes one T cell receptor beta chain. Its antigen has not been determined. No quality values exist for individual bases; no much larger clone is one base distant. At the junction V is shortened by 2 bases and J by 0 bases, with 5 bases in between. According to the germline V gene (reference sequence), CDR1 reads SGHNT and CDR2 reads YYREEE. The CDR3 numbers 13 residues from cysteine through phenylalanine. Solely the CDR3 DNA is kept, with 39 bases framed from the first base. The sample comes from a study of shared T cell receptors in the human thymus (dated by TCRdb to the early 2020s). Broadly, across the study: The study examined how self-reactive, shared T-cell receptor alpha chains are generated in the human thymus.

The method behind the library was the immunoSEQ multiplex PCR assay. The clones in this table, taken by TCRdb from immuneACCESS, are in-frame only. Not every clone is retained; where verified, under half of the shortfall comes from an unresolved V gene, and the cause of the rest is unknown. A total of hundreds of thousands of clones appear in this sample, around 87% of them only once. Jointly, the top ten make up roughly 0.0087% of the sample. The same sample was also studied in work on human thymus T cells. The second study's authors report: The donors were immunologically healthy infants in Finland who had open corrective cardiac surgery for congenital heart defects. The thymus tissue came from surgical resects taken out during corrective cardiac surgery. Both the thymic and the peripheral blood repertoires appeared to show biased V and J gene segment usage. The related research found that thymic TCR repertoires overlapped highly between unrelated individuals. TCR alpha and beta repertoires from roughly eight infant thymus samples and a few related peripheral blood samples were characterized in the study. Donor ages ranged from about 6 to 244 days, and the cohort comprised about six male and a couple of female infants. Thymocytes were freed from the tissue by mechanical means and kept at -70 degrees C as pellets of about 9-33 million cells. A QIAsymphony instrument was used to extract genomic DNA from frozen cell pellets. The immunoSEQ multiplex PCR assay was used to amplify the TCRB and TCRAD loci from a standardized amount of quality-controlled genomic DNA. Amplicons spanned the V(D)J region at a length sufficient to cover the CDR3 and identify V and J genes. The commercial immunoSEQ service was used to sequence amplicons on an Illumina platform. Primer bias and sequencing errors were corrected as previously described, and TCRAD and TCRB were defined on the basis of the IMGT database. Analysis of the repertoires was done with immunoSEQ Analyzer 3.0 and VDJTools and included basic statistics, V/J segment usage, diversity estimates, rarefaction and pairwise overlap. Diversity was estimated with Chao1, ChaoE, Efron-Thisted, Shannon and inverse Simpson indices, and also on datasets down-sampled to the smallest sample. For repertoire overlap, CDR3 nucleotide sequence, V gene and J gene had to match strictly, and clustering was done by Jaccard-based multidimensional scaling. On average, roughly 810,000 unique TCRB clonotypes were obtained from thymus samples, compared with approximately 84,000 from blood samples.

Input material: thymocytes. The receptor's source is a boy in the first two years of life with a congenital heart defect. Donor details come from another sample of the same person, matched by shared clones. The sequence links TRBV5-4 to TRBJ1-1; no D gene call is confident. The CDR3 region has the sequence CASSFTVNTEAFF. The DNA reads TGTGCCAGCAGCTTTACAGTGAACACTGAAGCTTTCTTT.